The next 20 T cell receptor beta chains were all read from a single sample in a study of blood T cell repertoires in COVID-19. The data were produced by immunoSEQ multiplex PCR, yet TCRdb's version contains in-frame clones alone and is incomplete. The data contain fewer than 350,000 clones, around nine tenths of them singletons. The sequencing input was peripheral blood. Every receptor here comes from a woman aged 60 to 75 with COVID-19, enrolled during active disease.

The genes are TRBV30 and TRBJ2-5; 8 nucleotides agree with TRBD1. The ends lost 0 bases at V and 9 bases at J; junction bases unmatched: 0. This CDR3 is 11 amino acids long. The germline V gene has CDR1 GTSNPN and CDR2 SVGIG (reference sequence). The chain's CDR3 is CAWSVQGAQYF. The CDR3 nucleotides read TGTGCCTGGAGTGTACAGGGGGCCCAGTACTTC. The entire variable domain, with the rest obtained from reference TRBV30 and TRBJ2-5, is as follows: SQTIHQWPATLVQPVGSPLSLECTVEGTSNPNLYWYRQAAGRGLQLLFYSVGIGQISSEVPQNLSASRPQDRQFILSSKKLLLSDSGFYLCAWSVQGAQYFGPGTRLLVL.

This clone showed up just once. The rearrangement links TRBV7-2 to TRBJ1-2; 8 positions agree with TRBD1. Germline-derived CDR1 and CDR2 are SGHTA and FQGNSA. V was pared by 5 bases and J by 5 bases, with 10 bases of the junction left unmatched. CDR3 length: 15 amino acids. The CDR3 DNA reads as TGTGCCAGCAGCCAGCCCCCCCAGGGGGCTTATGGCTACACCTTC. Amino acids: CASSQPPQGAYGYTF.

This rearrangement joins TRBV7-3 to TRBJ2-1; 10 bases match TRBD1. After removal of 0 bases from V and 3 bases from J, the junction contained 5 bases not matched to a gene. CDR1 is SGHTA, CDR2 FQGTGA, per germline. There are 17 residues in the CDR3. CDR3 sequence: CASSLTPGQGGYNEQFF. CDR3 coding DNA: TGTGCCAGCAGCTTAACTCCCGGACAGGGGGGCTACAATGAGCAGTTCTTC.

This clone occurred a few times. This sequence joins TRBV7-3 and TRBJ2-6, with 10 bases matching TRBD2. CDR3 length: 18 residues. Germline V lookup: CDR1 SGHTA, CDR2 FQGTGA. The ends lost 4 bases at V and 3 bases at J; junction bases unmatched: 9. The CDR3 region is CASSSTGAGGLGANVLTF. CDR3 DNA: TGTGCCAGCAGCTCCACGGGAGCGGGGGGGCTTGGGGCCAACGTCCTGACTTTC.

The J gene is TRBJ2-3, the V gene TRBV19; 7 nucleotides match TRBD1. V shed 6 bases, J shed 0 bases, and the junction held 3 bases outside the gene matches. Looked up from germline, CDR1 is LNHDA and CDR2 is SQIVND (reference sequence). The CDR3 has 14 residues. The CDR3 reads CASRRQGSTDTQYF. The DNA for the CDR3 is TGTGCCAGTAGGCGACAGGGTAGCACAGATACGCAGTATTTT. The full variable domain, with the rest looked up from reference TRBV19 and TRBJ2-3, is DGGITQSPKYLFRKEGQNVTLSCEQNLNHDAMYWYRQDPGQGLRLIYYSQIVNDFQKGDIAEGYSVSREKKESFPLTVTSAQKNPTAFYLCASRRQGSTDTQYFGPGTRLTVL.

The chain employs TRBV6-2 or TRBV6-3 and TRBJ2-1; 10 nucleotides align to TRBD2. V lost 2 bases, J lost 9 bases, and 7 bases stayed unmatched. CDR3 length equals 15 residues. Germline lookup yields CDR1 MNHEY and CDR2 SVGEGT. This CDR3 is CASSYLSGGWGEQFF. CDR3 DNA: TGTGCCAGCAGTTACCTTAGCGGGGGGTGGGGTGAGCAGTTCTTC.

The chain links TRBV28 to TRBJ1-1, with D possibly matching TRBD1 (5 bases). Trimming cost V 6 bases and J 5 bases, with 22 bases left between them. This CDR3 has 16 residues. Germline V gene sequence: CDR1 MDHEN, CDR2 SYDVKM. For the CDR3, the DNA is TGTGCCAGCAGCTCCCGGGACTACAGGAGAAGTACTGAAGCTTTCTTT. Its protein is CASSSRDYRRSTEAFF.

This clone turned up a few times. Within the sample, other DNA sequences also encode this same CDR3. This rearrangement joins TRBV19 to TRBJ1-1; D is uncertain. V was trimmed by 7 bases and J by 5 bases, leaving 14 bases between them. The CDR3 has 13 amino acids. The germline V gene has CDR1 LNHDA and CDR2 SQIVND (reference sequence). As DNA, the CDR3 is TGTGCCAGTAAAGGCGGGAGAAGGACTGAAGCTTTCTTT. Amino acid sequence: CASKGGRRTEAFF.

This chain uses TRBV27 with TRBJ1-1; no definite D call. V was cut by 6 bases and J by 2 bases, with 7 bases left in between. The CDR3 length is 12 residues. Germline V gene sequence: CDR1 MNHEY, CDR2 SMNVEV (reference sequence). CDR3 amino acids: CASSLPNTEAFF. CDR3 DNA sequence: TGTGCCAGCAGCCTCCCCAACACTGAAGCTTTCTTT.

V usage is TRBV7-8 and J usage is TRBJ1-3, with 8 bases lining up with TRBD1. With 4 bases clipped from V and 4 bases from J, the junction kept 6 bases outside the gene matches. Germline CDR1 reads SGHVS; CDR2 reads FQNEAQ. CDR3 length: 15 amino acids. CDR3 sequence (DNA): TGTGCCAGCAGCTACCCCGGACAGGGCGGAAACACCATATATTTT. Its protein is CASSYPGQGGNTIYF. Variable domain in full (rest from reference TRBV7-8 and TRBJ1-3): GAGVSQSPRYKVAKRGQDVALRCDPISGHVSLFWYQQALGQGPEFLTYFQNEAQLDKSGLPSDRFFAERPEGSVSTLKIQRTQQEDSAVYLCASSYPGQGGNTIYFGEGSWLTVV.

DNA for the CDR3: TGTGCCAGCAGAGTTAACAGGGGCTCCGATGGCTACACCTTC. This codes for CASRVNRGSDGYTF. The chain has TRBV6-5 and TRBJ1-2, with 7 bases identical to TRBD1. Germline V gene sequence: CDR1 MNHEY, CDR2 SVGAGI. The length of the CDR3 is 14 residues. V trimming: 6 bases; J trimming: 6 bases; junction bases outside the gene matches: 10.

As regards this clone: Compared with germline, one end of the junction differs, possibly owing to a read error. The chain links TRBV27 to TRBJ2-7; the D gene is possibly TRBD1 (6 bases). The CDR3 is made up of 14 amino acids. CDR1 is MNHEY, CDR2 SMNVEV, per germline (reference sequence). Here the CDR3 reads CVSSTLQGSYEQYF. CDR3 nucleotide sequence: TGTGTCAGCAGTACACTACAGGGTTCCTACGAGCAGTACTTC.

This chain links TRBV15 with TRBJ1-5, with 9 bases matching TRBD1. CDR3 length: 17 residues. Germline trimming cut 0 bases from V and 0 bases from J; bases unmatched to any gene: 3. The germline CDR1 and CDR2 sequences are LNHNV and YYDKDF (reference sequence). The CDR3 nucleotides read TGTGCCACCAGCAGAGATACAGGGGGCAATAGCAATCAGCCCCAGCATTTT. Its translation is CATSRDTGGNSNQPQHF. Full variable domain (outside the CDR3, taken from reference TRBV15 and TRBJ1-5): DAMVIQNPRYQVTQFGKPVTLSCSQTLNHNVMYWYQQKSSQAPKLLFHYYDKDFNNEADTPDNFQSRRPNTSFCFLDIRSPGLGDTAMYLCATSRDTGGNSNQPQHFGDGTRLSIL.

The chain employs TRBV28 and TRBJ1-1; 7 nucleotides align to TRBD1. The germline V gene encodes CDR1 MDHEN and CDR2 SYDVKM. V trimming: 3 bases; J trimming: 6 bases; junction bases outside the gene matches: 7. CDR3 size: 14 residues. CDR3 sequence (DNA): TGTGCCAGCAGTTTCCTCAGGGGGACCGCTGAAGCTTTCTTT. It translates to CASSFLRGTAEAFF.

The chain uses TRBV18 and TRBJ1-1; TRBD1 might be the D (6 bases). Per the germline V gene, CDR1 is KGHSH and CDR2 is LQKENI. The V end lost 3 bases, the J end lost 1 base, and 12 bases lay between the germline ends. CDR3 length: 15 amino acids. CDR3 DNA sequence: TGTGCCAGCTCACCGGGCGGACAGACGAACACTGAAGCTTTCTTT. Residues: CASSPGGQTNTEAFF.

This chain joins TRBV5-4 and TRBJ2-2; TRBD1 matches 10 bases. This CDR3 has 15 amino acids. Germline V gene data show CDR1 as SGHNT and CDR2 as YYREEE (reference sequence). The junction had 3 bases not matched to a gene; V was cut back by 3 bases and J by 4 bases. The CDR3 protein is CASSWDRGFTGELFF. Here the CDR3 DNA reads TGTGCCAGCAGCTGGGACAGGGGATTCACCGGGGAGCTGTTTTTT.

This rearrangement joins TRBV24-1 to TRBJ2-1; 7 positions agree with TRBD2. This CDR3 contains 13 residues. The germline V gene has CDR1 KGHDR and CDR2 SFDVKD. The J segment lost 7 bases and the V segment lost 4 bases, leaving 3 bases of the junction unmatched. In DNA, the CDR3 is TGTGCCACCAGTGAGGGGGGGGAGAATGAGCAGTTCTTC. This gives the protein CATSEGGENEQFF.

This chain uses TRBV18 with TRBJ2-1; possibly TRBD1 for D (5 bases). The CDR3 length is 15 residues. Germline CDR1 is KGHSH and CDR2 is LQKENI. The V gene lost 0 bases and the J gene lost 3 bases, with 9 bases spanning the gap. CDR3 sequence (DNA): TGTGCCAGCTCACCACCGGCAGGGCACTACAATGAGCAGTTCTTC. Translating it yields CASSPPAGHYNEQFF.

This rearrangement joins TRBV7-3 to TRBJ1-2; 8 nucleotides agree with TRBD1. This CDR3 has 15 residues. V shed 2 bases, J shed 7 bases, and the junction held 9 bases outside the gene matches. Germline assignment: CDR1 SGHTA and CDR2 FQGTGA. CDR3 loop: CASSLGAGGESGYTF. In DNA form, the CDR3 reads TGTGCCAGCAGCTTAGGAGCAGGGGGCGAATCTGGCTACACCTTC.

The chain recombines TRBV6-5 with TRBJ1-4; unclear D gene. V was shortened by 10 bases and J by 0 bases, with 15 bases between the two germline ends. CDR1 is MNHEY and CDR2 is SVGAGI in the germline V gene. The CDR3 contains 15 residues. The CDR3 is CATNRQETTNEKLFF. DNA for the CDR3: TGTGCCACTAATAGACAAGAAACAACTAATGAAAAACTGTTTTTT.